This TCR beta chain is from a study of human T cells and chemical hapten exposure. The time point here: pre-sensitization, week 0. The treatment is: therapeutic diphenylcyclopropenone sensitization with weekly scalp DPC. The germline gives CDR1 SGHRS, CDR2 YFSETQ. This CDR3 spans 15 amino acids. V lost 0 bases to trimming and J lost 0 bases, with 6 bases between them. Each CDR3 protein is one row after TCRdb ran MiXCR on the RACE reads. The sample has fewer than 350,000 distinct CDR3 sequences, just under 8% seen once; the top ten hold about 1.1%. This clonotype was obtained from a man aged 18-30 years with alopecia areata. Some clones in this sample may be carry-over from other donors' samples. Sample: whole blood, taken in connection with sensitization to the hapten diphenylcyclopropenone (DPC). The rearrangement joins TRBV5-1 to TRBJ2-2, with D uncertain. The CDR3 DNA sequence: TGCGCCAGCAGCTTGGAGGGAACGAACACCGGGGAGCTGTTTTTT. It codes for CASSLEGTNTGELFF. Filled out from reference TRBV5-1 and TRBJ2-2, the complete variable domain reads KAGVTQTPRYLIKTRGQQVTLSCSPISGHRSVSWYQQTPGQGLQFLFEYFSETQRNKGNFPGRFSGRQFSNSRSEMNVSTLELGDSALYLCASSLEGTNTGELFFGEGSRLTVL.